This T cell receptor beta chain is drawn from a study of Ad26.COV2.S vaccination and SARS-CoV-2 variants (dated by TCRdb to about 2021). For the study in its entirety: Vaccine-arm donors were drawn from COV1001, a multicentre, randomized, double-blind, placebo-controlled phase I-IIa trial of Ad26.COV2.S in healthy adults. Ad26.COV2.S was given intramuscularly at 5x10^10 or 1x10^11 viral particles, as a single shot or as two shots 56 days apart. TCRbeta repertoire sequencing was used to assess the specificity and breadth of SARS-CoV-2-reactive T cell receptors after Ad26.COV2.S vaccination. The TCR-sequenced set comprised approximately 30 samples: some 20 Ad26.COV2.S vaccine recipients, 5 placebo recipients and 8 SARS-CoV-2 convalescent individuals. Participants in the trial were split at random into five groups of five each, receiving low-dose or high-dose Ad26.COV2.S once or twice, or else placebo on both occasions. Throughout the experiments and outcome assessment, investigators stayed blinded to trial group allocation. Broader findings and caveats from the paper: The study was not powered to compare responses between vaccine doses or regimens. Compared with placebo recipients, Ad26.COV2.S recipients showed higher spike-specific TCR breadth (P = 0.0014). After vaccination, substantial breadth of spike-specific CD8+ and CD4+ T cell responses was reported. It was noted by the authors that total T cell responses may have been underestimated by the TCR breadth and depth analyses. Non-spike TCR breadth was comparable between vaccine and placebo recipients, consistent with the vaccine containing only spike.

Sequences MNHEY (CDR1) and SMNVEV (CDR2) are obtained from the germline V gene (reference sequence). Trimming at the junction amounts to 1 base on V and 0 bases on J, and the germline ends lie 7 bases apart. From cysteine to phenylalanine, the CDR3 is 15 amino acids long. Only the CDR3 part of the read is kept: 45 bases, read in frame from the first base. The immunoSEQ Assay was the method used to sequence TCRbeta CDR3 regions. After extraction, genomic DNA underwent amplification by bias-controlled multiplex PCR, followed by high-throughput sequencing. On the study's bioinformatics: To quantify the absolute abundance of every unique TCRbeta CDR3 region, sequences were collapsed and filtered. T cell fraction was estimated by normalization of TCRbeta template counts to usable DNA, with usable DNA being measured through amplification of reference genes present in all nucleated cells. Repertoire TCRs were annotated as SARS-CoV-2-specific when V gene, CDR3 amino acid sequence and J gene were exactly matched to a known reactive TCR set. The reference SARS-CoV-2 TCR set was derived from MIRA and filtered for enrichment in COVID-19-positive ImmuneCODE repertoires, a step that removed public or cross-reactive TCRs. Based on the MIRA antigens, annotated TCRs were further analysed at the level of specific ORF or position within ORF. Depth was the summed frequency of annotated unique rearrangements, while breadth was defined as annotated unique rearrangements over total unique productive rearrangements. Group comparisons of TCR breadth used two-sided Wilcoxon rank-sum tests. TCRdb took over this immuneACCESS table, retaining in-frame rearrangements with V and J assigned. Such tables are incomplete; in checked studies, under half of the missing clones stem from an unresolved V gene, and the remainder is unexplained. The V and J calls and clone size come from that table; D and trimming were worked out from the DNA. The sample yields about 280,000 clones; about 90% were counted once. The ten top clones hold about 3.5% of the sample.

Remarks on this clone: Its target antigen remains unknown. Per-nucleotide qualities are absent, and no much larger clonotype sits a single base away.

The treatment or condition label for this specimen denotes: over 15 received Ad26.COV2.S at low or high dose, single or two shots; roughly 5 received placebo; per-sample allocation not given. Repertoires of vaccine and placebo recipients were sequenced from samples taken on day 63 after the first injection. Cohort 1b enrolled 25 or so adults aged 18-55 years at a single site in Boston, USA, between 29 July and 7 August 2020. Ad26.COV2.S consisted of a replication-incompetent adenovirus type 26 vector by which a prefusion-stabilized SARS-CoV-2 spike protein from the original Wuhan strain was expressed.

This sequence was found in a person aged 18-60 years who received the Ad26.COV2.S COVID-19 vaccine or a placebo. The sample in question was peripheral blood, obtained in a trial of Ad26.COV2.S vaccine versus placebo. The rearrangement combines TRBV27 with TRBJ2-1, with TRBD2 as a weak D call on 5 bases. In nucleotides, the sequence is TGTGCCAGCAGTTTATGGGAGAGCTCCTACAATGAGCAGTTCTTC. Translated, this is CASSLWESSYNEQFF.